Below, 27 T cell receptor beta chains from the same sample are listed, as sequenced in a study of response to subunit inactivated influenza vaccine. TCRdb reprocessed the RT-PCR reads via MiXCR and lists one record per CDR3 protein. The table has more than 400,000 distinct CDR3 sequences, less than 7.5% seen once. The sequencing used PBMCs from blood, collected around 25 months after vaccination. These receptors all come from a man between 50 and 75 years old who received an inactivated influenza vaccine.

In this sample, this clonotype turned up a few times. The chain is built from TRBV7-2 and TRBJ2-3; 7 bases map to TRBD1. The germline V gene has CDR1 SGHTA and CDR2 FQGNSA. This CDR3 contains 16 residues. The ends lost 5 bases at V and 1 base at J; junction bases unmatched: 9. The CDR3 region is CASSLHQGGGTDTQYF. Here the CDR3 DNA reads TGTGCCAGCAGCCTCCATCAAGGGGGCGGCACAGATACGCAGTATTTT.

The chain is built from TRBV5-5 and TRBJ1-2; D might be TRBD1 (5 bases). Trimming took 4 bases from V and 4 from J, leaving 14 bases between them. This CDR3 contains 14 residues. CDR1 SGHKS and CDR2 YYEKEE come from the germline V gene (reference sequence). The CDR3 spells CASSDGPGLYGYTF. CDR3 coding DNA: TGTGCCAGCAGCGATGGACCGGGACTCTATGGCTACACCTTC. Variable domain in full (rest from reference TRBV5-5 and TRBJ1-2): DAGVTQSPTHLIKTRGQQVTLRCSPISGHKSVSWYQQVLGQGPQFIFQYYEKEERGRGNFPDRFSARQFPNYSSELNVNALLLGDSALYLCASSDGPGLYGYTFGSGTRLTVV.

The J gene is TRBJ2-3, the V gene TRBV7-7; D remains ambiguous. The CDR3 spans 20 residues. Germline V CDR1 and CDR2: SSHAT, FNYEAQ (reference sequence). The ends were cut back, 8 bases at V and 1 base at J, with 31 bases in the middle. The CDR3 sequence: CASLTKTAGRIGIGTDTQYF. DNA for the CDR3: TGTGCCAGCCTGACCAAGACGGCAGGTCGTATTGGGATCGGCACAGATACGCAGTATTTT.

This clonotype was seen many times. The rearrangement links TRBV3-1 to TRBJ1-4; TRBD1 might be the D (5 bases). V shed 1 base and J shed 1 base, with 7 bases lying between them. Germline lookup yields CDR1 LGHDT and CDR2 YNNKEL (reference sequence). This CDR3 has 15 amino acids. DNA of the CDR3: TGTGCCAGCAGCCAAGTGAGGGGAACTAATGAAAAACTGTTTTTT. This codes for CASSQVRGTNEKLFF.

V is TRBV20-1 and J is TRBJ2-5, with D perhaps TRBD2 (5 bases). With 6 bases removed from V and 1 base from J, the gap between germline ends came to 18 bases. The CDR3 runs to 15 residues. Germline-derived CDR1 and CDR2 are DFQATT and SNEGSKA (reference sequence). The CDR3 DNA sequence: TGCAGTGCAACGATCCTCGGACGGGGCCAAGAGACCCAGTACTTC. Translation gives CSATILGRGQETQYF.

There are a few counts of this clonotype. The V call is TRBV12-3 or TRBV12-4, the J call TRBJ2-7; the D gene could be TRBD1 or TRBD2 (6 bases each). The length of the CDR3 is 12 residues. Trimming removed 7 bases from V and 5 bases from J, with 12 bases in between. Here the CDR3 reads CASTVRGDEQYF. The CDR3 nucleotides are TGTGCCAGCACCGTTAGGGGGGACGAGCAGTACTTC.

There are a few counts of this clonotype. The chain employs TRBV3-1 and TRBJ2-2; a weak D match, TRBD2 (6 bases). V was cut by 4 bases and J by 0 bases, with 12 bases left in between. The CDR3 is 16 residues long. Germline V lookup: CDR1 LGHDT, CDR2 YNNKEL (reference sequence). CDR3 nucleotide sequence: TGTGCCAGCAGCCGGGGACTTCCACCGAACACCGGGGAGCTGTTTTTT. It encodes CASSRGLPPNTGELFF.

For the CDR3, the DNA is TGTGCCAGCAGTCGATCCATTAGCGGGGCTTCTTCCAATGAGCAGTTCTTC. Protein product: CASSRSISGASSNEQFF. The J gene is TRBJ2-1, the V gene TRBV13, with TRBD2 matching 8 bases. CDR3 length: 17 amino acids. Trimming took 6 bases from V and 6 from J; bases not matched to a gene: 16. CDR1 is PRHDT and CDR2 is FYEKMQ in the germline V gene (reference sequence).

The chain recombines TRBV18 with TRBJ2-5; tentatively, D is TRBD2 (5 bases). Germline CDR1 and CDR2: KGHSH and LQKENI. V dropped 2 bases and J dropped 5 bases, with 12 bases sitting between them. The length of the CDR3 is 14 residues. The CDR3 loop reads CASSPESRGETQYF. The DNA for the CDR3 is TGTGCCAGCTCACCAGAGAGCCGGGGTGAGACCCAGTACTTC.

The chain recombines TRBV23-1 with TRBJ2-7; 7 nucleotides match TRBD1. TRBV23-1 is an ORF, and what it does is uncertain. The CDR3 extends over 15 amino acids. The trim removed 7 bases at V and 2 bases at J, leaving 11 bases unmatched. The CDR3 nucleotides read TGCGCCAGCAACCTACCGTGGGACAGAACCTACGAGCAGTACTTC. Residues: CASNLPWDRTYEQYF.

The chain has TRBV6-1 and TRBJ1-1; perhaps TRBD1 as D (6 bases). V was trimmed by 5 bases and J by 9 bases, leaving 16 bases between them. The germline V gene has CDR1 MNHNS and CDR2 SASEGT. CDR3 size: 13 residues. CDR3: CASSPGQPLKAFF. DNA for the CDR3: TGTGCCAGCAGTCCCGGACAGCCCCTCAAAGCTTTCTTT.

This chain joins TRBV20-1 and TRBJ2-7, with D unresolved. CDR1 and CDR2 (germline): DFQATT, SNEGSKA (reference sequence). V lost 2 bases and J 7 bases, leaving 15 bases between the germline ends. This CDR3 is 13 amino acids long. In DNA form, the CDR3 reads TGCAGTGCTAGACCCCGCGAACCACGGGAGCAGTACTTC. Its translation is CSARPREPREQYF.

This clonotype has at least ten counts. The chain combines TRBV15 with TRBJ1-6; D possibly corresponds to TRBD1 (5 bases). Germline V gene data show CDR1 as LNHNV and CDR2 as YYDKDF (reference sequence). The CDR3 totals 16 residues. Trimming took off 0 bases at V and 7 bases at J, with 13 bases between the two ends. CDR3 residues: CATSRDSSRANSPLHF. CDR3 DNA sequence: TGTGCCACCAGCAGAGATTCGAGCAGGGCCAATTCACCCCTCCACTTT.

This clonotype was picked up many times. This chain uses TRBV5-1 with TRBJ2-1, with 14 bases lining up with TRBD2. CDR3 length: 15 amino acids. The germline CDR1 and CDR2 sequences are SGHRS and YFSETQ. The ends lost 10 bases at V and 7 bases at J; junction bases unmatched: 10. Here the CDR3 DNA reads TGCGCCGGGGCAAAGGGACTAGCGGGGGTTAATGAGCAGTTCTTC. Residues: CAGAKGLAGVNEQFF.

V and J are TRBV12-3 or TRBV12-4 and TRBJ2-5; 9 bases fit TRBD1. This CDR3 region has 14 residues. Losses at the gene ends were 7 bases for V and 5 bases for J; bases not matched to a gene: 8. CDR3 region: CASKITGGAETQYF. CDR3 nucleotide sequence: TGTGCCAGCAAGATAACAGGGGGCGCTGAGACCCAGTACTTC.

This clonotype was seen many times. This sequence joins TRBV12-3 or TRBV12-4 and TRBJ2-1; possibly TRBD2 for D (6 bases). The CDR3 is 16 amino acids. V was cut by 6 bases and J by 1 base, with 16 bases left in between. CDR3 bases: TGTGCCAGCAGGAGATCGGGAGCGGTTTCCTACAATGAGCAGTTCTTC. Residues: CASRRSGAVSYNEQFF.

This clonotype was counted only a few times. The chain is built from TRBV5-1 and TRBJ2-7; TRBD2 might be the D (6 bases). Germline CDR1 is SGHRS and CDR2 is YFSETQ. V lost 4 bases, J lost 9 bases, and 17 bases lay in between. This CDR3 region has 13 residues. As DNA, the CDR3 is TGCGCCAGCAGCGACCCGCCAGCGGGCGTGCAGTACTTC. This encodes CASSDPPAGVQYF.

This clonotype was picked up a small number of times. The chain combines TRBV6-2 or TRBV6-3 with TRBJ2-2; D is unclear. Trimming cost V 0 bases and J 6 bases, with 5 bases left between them. CDR3 length: 13 amino acids. In germline, CDR1 is MNHEY, CDR2 SVGEGT. The CDR3 DNA sequence: TGTGCCAGCAGTTACTCGGCCCCCGGGGAGCTGTTTTTT. It yields the protein CASSYSAPGELFF.

The chain is built from TRBV4-3 and TRBJ2-3; D is perhaps TRBD2 (6 bases). Germline V CDR1 and CDR2: LGHNA, YSLEER. V lost 4 bases and J lost 4, with 18 bases in between. CDR3 length: 16 amino acids. CDR3 region: CASSRLAETFPDTQYF. In nucleotides, the CDR3 is TGCGCCAGCAGCCGGTTAGCGGAGACCTTCCCAGATACGCAGTATTTT.

The chain is built from TRBV20-1 and TRBJ1-1; TRBD1 agrees at 9 bases. Per the germline V gene, CDR1 is DFQATT and CDR2 is SNEGSKA (reference sequence). The CDR3 consists of 14 residues. Germline trimming cut 6 bases from V and 0 bases from J; bases unmatched to any gene: 5. For the CDR3, the DNA is TGCAGTGCCGATTGGGACAGGGTGAACACTGAAGCTTTCTTT. It codes for CSADWDRVNTEAFF.

A remark on this clonotype: The conserved final phenylalanine or tryptophan is absent from the CDR3, which likely points to a read error. V is TRBV25-1 and J is TRBJ2-1; D may be TRBD2 (7 bases). CDR3 length: 15 residues. Germline CDR1 reads MGHDK; CDR2 reads SYGVNS. V was cut by 3 bases and J by 6 bases, with 15 bases left in between. The CDR3 nucleotides read TGTGCCAGCAGTGAGGGGGGGGCTACGTTCAATGAGCAGTTCTCC. Protein sequence: CASSEGGATFNEQFS.

In its sample, this clonotype was seen many times. The rearrangement uses TRBV18 and TRBJ2-1; 8 bases are shared with TRBD2. Germline CDR1 reads KGHSH; CDR2 reads LQKENI. Unmatched junction bases numbered 11, after V lost 3 bases and J lost 4 bases. The CDR3 covers 17 residues. CDR3 region: CASSPTRSGTYYNEQFF. The CDR3 DNA sequence: TGTGCCAGCTCACCGACCCGTAGCGGGACGTATTACAATGAGCAGTTCTTC.

In the case of this clonotype: This likely comes from a read error, as the CDR3 has no conserved phenylalanine or tryptophan at its end. The rearrangement joins TRBV12-5 to TRBJ1-2; tentative D call: TRBD1 (5 bases). Germline-derived CDR1 and CDR2 are LGHNT and FRNRAP. This CDR3 is built from 15 residues. V was shortened by 4 bases and J by 0 bases, with 12 bases between the two germline ends. As DNA, the CDR3 is TGTGCTAGTGGTTCGAGACCAGGGACTAACTATGGCTACACCTAC. Translation gives CASGSRPGTNYGYTY.

In its sample, this clonotype was seen many times. The chain combines TRBV20-1 with TRBJ2-2; perhaps D is TRBD1 or TRBD2 (7 bases each). V lost 6 bases, J lost 5 bases, and 19 bases lay in between. In germline, CDR1 is DFQATT, CDR2 SNEGSKA (reference sequence). The CDR3 runs to 15 residues. The CDR3 loop reads CSAKSGGVITGELFF. CDR3 coding DNA: TGCAGTGCCAAATCAGGGGGGGTAATTACCGGGGAGCTGTTTTTT.

This clonotype has more than one count but fewer than ten. The J gene is TRBJ1-5, the V gene TRBV7-8; TRBD1 matches 8 bases. Trimming removed 4 bases from V and 13 bases from J; junction bases left unmatched: 15. Germline CDR1 and CDR2: SGHVS and FQNEAQ. The CDR3 runs 15 residues. DNA of the CDR3: TGTGCCAGCAGCTACGGACAAAATTCAGGGGGCCGGCAGCATTTT. Its translation: CASSYGQNSGGRQHF.

The table lists this clonotype with many counts. The gene calls are TRBV4-2 and TRBJ2-3, with 9 bases fitting TRBD2. Unmatched junction bases numbered 14, after V lost 1 base and J lost 6 bases. CDR3 length equals 18 residues. Per the germline V gene, CDR1 is LGHNA and CDR2 is YNFKEQ. The CDR3 bases are TGTGCCAGCAGCCAAGGTCCAGCGGGAGGCCGCGGCTTGGATACGCAGTATTTT. It yields the protein CASSQGPAGGRGLDTQYF.

The V gene is TRBV15, the J gene TRBJ2-5; D not resolved. The germline V gene encodes CDR1 LNHNV and CDR2 YYDKDF (reference sequence). The CDR3 is 16 amino acids. V was pared by 1 base and J by 1 base, with 13 bases between. The CDR3 DNA reads as TGTGCCACCAGCAGAGGCCATCCGTCAGCCCAAGAGACCCAGTACTTC. It specifies CATSRGHPSAQETQYF.